This TCR beta chain was retrieved from a study of T and B cells in COVID-19 patients. Study-level information: At median age around 31 years, recovered patients were younger than active-infection patients at 67.

Notes on the study in general: Clonality of TRB repertoires was high in active COVID-19; recovery brought above-healthy diversity and richness. Patients with COVID-19 reportedly showed strongly skewed T cell receptor beta variable and joining gene usage. Symptomatic-phase blood samples from mildly ill patients and early samples from severe cases were scarce.

TRB rearrangements were amplified by multiplex PCR with BIOMED2 TRB-A/B primers. A single record per CDR3 protein comes from TCRdb applying MiXCR to the multiplex PCR reads. Of roughly 1,300 distinct CDR3 sequences listed, 20% to 25% are singletons. TRB was amplified from roughly 250-500 ng of blood genomic DNA. The J segment lost 14 bases and the V segment lost 1 base, leaving 13 bases of the junction unmatched. The CDR3 extends over 16 amino acids. Germline V gene data show CDR1 as MNHEY and CDR2 as SMNVEV (reference sequence). This clonotype is deemed large. Its antigen remains unidentified. This rearrangement joins TRBV27 to TRBJ2-1; 11 nucleotides align to TRBD2. Specimen: blood. This clonotype was obtained from a human donor with active COVID-19. CDR3 sequence reads: CASSLWGTSGGKGEFF. Here the CDR3 DNA reads TGTGCCAGCAGTTTATGGGGGACTAGCGGAGGGAAAGGGGAGTTCTTC.